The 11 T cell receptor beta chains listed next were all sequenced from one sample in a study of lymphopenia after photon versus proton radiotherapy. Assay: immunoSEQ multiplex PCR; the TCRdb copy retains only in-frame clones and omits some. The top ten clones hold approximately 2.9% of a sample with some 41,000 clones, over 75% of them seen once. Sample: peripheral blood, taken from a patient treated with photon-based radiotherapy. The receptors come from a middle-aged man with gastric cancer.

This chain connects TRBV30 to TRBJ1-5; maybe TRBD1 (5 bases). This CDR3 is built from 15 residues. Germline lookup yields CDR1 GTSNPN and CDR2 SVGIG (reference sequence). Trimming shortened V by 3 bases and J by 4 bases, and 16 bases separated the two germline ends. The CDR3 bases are TGTGCCTGGAGCGGGGGACTGGTTCCGAATCAGCCCCAGCATTTT. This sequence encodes CAWSGGLVPNQPQHF. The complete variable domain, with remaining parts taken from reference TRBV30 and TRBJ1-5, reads SQTIHQWPATLVQPVGSPLSLECTVEGTSNPNLYWYRQAAGRGLQLLFYSVGIGQISSEVPQNLSASRPQDRQFILSSKKLLLSDSGFYLCAWSGGLVPNQPQHFGDGTRLSIL.

The CDR3 loop is CSASDEAGEQYF. Here the CDR3 DNA reads TGCAGCGCCTCAGATGAAGCGGGGGAGCAGTACTTC. The rearrangement uses TRBV29-1 and TRBJ2-7; 7 nucleotides align to TRBD2. This CDR3 has 12 residues. Germline V gene sequence: CDR1 SQVTM, CDR2 ANQGSEA. The junction had 10 bases not matched to a gene; V was cut back by 7 bases and J by 7 bases.

This CDR3 is CASSAGLAGVKEQYF. The DNA for the CDR3 is TGTGCCAGCAGTGCGGGACTAGCGGGAGTAAAAGAGCAGTACTTC. The gene calls are TRBV6-1 and TRBJ2-7; TRBD2 matches at 14 bases. Germline CDR1 reads MNHNS; CDR2 reads SASEGT. The V and J ends lost 4 bases and 7 bases, in that order; junction bases with no gene match: 6. The CDR3 is 15 amino acids.

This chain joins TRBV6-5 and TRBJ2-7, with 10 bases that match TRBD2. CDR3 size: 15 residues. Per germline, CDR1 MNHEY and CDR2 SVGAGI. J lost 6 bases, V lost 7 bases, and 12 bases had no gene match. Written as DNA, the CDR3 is TGTGCCAGCACTAGACAAGCGGGAGGGCCTGGCGAGCAGTACTTC. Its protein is CASTRQAGGPGEQYF.

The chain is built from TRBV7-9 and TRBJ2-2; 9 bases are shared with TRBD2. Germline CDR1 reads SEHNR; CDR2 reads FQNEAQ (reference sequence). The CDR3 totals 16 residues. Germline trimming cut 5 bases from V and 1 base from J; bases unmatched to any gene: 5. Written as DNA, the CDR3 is TGTGCCAGCAGCCCCGGGACTAGCAGGAACACCGGGGAGCTGTTTTTT. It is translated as CASSPGTSRNTGELFF. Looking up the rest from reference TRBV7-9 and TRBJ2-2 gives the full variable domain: DTGVSQNPRHKITKRGQNVTFRCDPISEHNRLYWYRQTLGQGPEFLTYFQNEAQLEKSRLLSDRFSAERPKGSFSTLEIQRTEQGDSAMYLCASSPGTSRNTGELFFGEGSRLTVL.

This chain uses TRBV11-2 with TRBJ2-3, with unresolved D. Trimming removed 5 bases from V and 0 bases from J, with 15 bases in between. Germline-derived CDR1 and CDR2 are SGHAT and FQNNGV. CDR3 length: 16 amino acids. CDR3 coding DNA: TGTGCCAGCAGCCGATTGGCCCAATTAAGCACAGATACGCAGTATTTT. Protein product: CASSRLAQLSTDTQYF. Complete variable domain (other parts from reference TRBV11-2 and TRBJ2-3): EAGVAQSPRYKIIEKRQSVAFWCNPISGHATLYWYQQILGQGPKLLIQFQNNGVVDDSQLPKDRFSAERLKGVDSTLKIQPAKLEDSAVYLCASSRLAQLSTDTQYFGPGTRLTVL.

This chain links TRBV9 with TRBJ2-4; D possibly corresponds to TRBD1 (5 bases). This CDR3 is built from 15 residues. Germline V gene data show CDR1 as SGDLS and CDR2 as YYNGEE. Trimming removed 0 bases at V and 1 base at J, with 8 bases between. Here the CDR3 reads CASSVDAGAKNIQYF. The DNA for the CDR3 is TGTGCCAGCAGCGTAGATGCAGGGGCCAAAAACATTCAGTACTTC.

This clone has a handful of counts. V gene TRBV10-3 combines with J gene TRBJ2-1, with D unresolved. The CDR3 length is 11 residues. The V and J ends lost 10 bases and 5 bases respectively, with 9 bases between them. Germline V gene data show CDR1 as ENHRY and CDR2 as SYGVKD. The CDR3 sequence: CATNVNNEQFF. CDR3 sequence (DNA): TGTGCCACCAACGTCAACAATGAGCAGTTCTTC.

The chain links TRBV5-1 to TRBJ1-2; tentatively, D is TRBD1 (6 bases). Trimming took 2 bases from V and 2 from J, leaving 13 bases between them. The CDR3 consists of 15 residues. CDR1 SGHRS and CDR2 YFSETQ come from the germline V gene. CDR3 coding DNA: TGCGCCAGCAGCTTTACAGGGTCCTCAAACTATGGCTACACCTTC. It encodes CASSFTGSSNYGYTF.

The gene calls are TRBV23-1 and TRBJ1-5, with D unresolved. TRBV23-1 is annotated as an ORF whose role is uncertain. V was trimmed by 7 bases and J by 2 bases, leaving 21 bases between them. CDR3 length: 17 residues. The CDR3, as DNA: TGCGCCAGCACCTGCCCGGGTTCACTGTTCTGCAATCAGCCCCAGCATTTT. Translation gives CASTCPGSLFCNQPQHF.

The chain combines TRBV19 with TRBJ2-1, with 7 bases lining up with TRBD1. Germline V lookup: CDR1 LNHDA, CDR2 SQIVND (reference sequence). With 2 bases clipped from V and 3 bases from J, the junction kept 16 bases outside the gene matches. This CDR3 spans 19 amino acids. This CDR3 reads CASSIFETGPPVGYNEQFF. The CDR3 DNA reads TGTGCCAGTAGTATATTTGAGACAGGGCCCCCGGTGGGCTACAATGAGCAGTTCTTC. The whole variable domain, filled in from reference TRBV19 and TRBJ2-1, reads DGGITQSPKYLFRKEGQNVTLSCEQNLNHDAMYWYRQDPGQGLRLIYYSQIVNDFQKGDIAEGYSVSREKKESFPLTVTSAQKNPTAFYLCASSIFETGPPVGYNEQFFGPGTRLTVL.